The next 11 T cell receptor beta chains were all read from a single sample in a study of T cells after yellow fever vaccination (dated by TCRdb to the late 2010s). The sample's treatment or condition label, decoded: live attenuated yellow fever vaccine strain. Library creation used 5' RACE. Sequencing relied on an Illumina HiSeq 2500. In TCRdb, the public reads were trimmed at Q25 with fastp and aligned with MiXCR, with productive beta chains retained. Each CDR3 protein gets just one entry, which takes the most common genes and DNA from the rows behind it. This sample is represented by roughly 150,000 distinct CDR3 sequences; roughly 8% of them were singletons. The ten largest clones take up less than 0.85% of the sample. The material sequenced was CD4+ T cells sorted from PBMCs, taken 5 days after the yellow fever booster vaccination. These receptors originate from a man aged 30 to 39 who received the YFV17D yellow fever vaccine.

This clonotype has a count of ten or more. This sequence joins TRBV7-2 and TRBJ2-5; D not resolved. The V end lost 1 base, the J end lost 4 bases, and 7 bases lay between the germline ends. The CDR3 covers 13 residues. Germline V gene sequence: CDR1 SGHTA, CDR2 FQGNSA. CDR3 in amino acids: CASSLGVLETQYF. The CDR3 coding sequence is TGTGCCAGCAGCTTAGGTGTTTTAGAGACCCAGTACTTC.

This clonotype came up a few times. CDR3 in amino acids: CSATGTRKYEAFF. In nucleotides, the CDR3 is TGCAGTGCTACAGGGACCCGAAAATATGAAGCTTTCTTT. The chain carries TRBV20-1 and TRBJ1-1; TRBD1 is a possible D gene (5 bases). CDR1 is DFQATT and CDR2 is SNEGSKA in the germline V gene (reference sequence). The CDR3 sequence is 13 residues long. V lost 4 bases, J lost 7 bases, and 16 bases lay in between.

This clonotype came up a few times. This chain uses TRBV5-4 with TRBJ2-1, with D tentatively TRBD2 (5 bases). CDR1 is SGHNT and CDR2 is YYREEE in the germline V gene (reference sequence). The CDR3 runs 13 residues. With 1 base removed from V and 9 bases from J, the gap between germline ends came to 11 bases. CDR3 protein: CASSLQAGSEQFF. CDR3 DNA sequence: TGTGCCAGCAGCTTGCAGGCGGGTTCTGAGCAGTTCTTC.

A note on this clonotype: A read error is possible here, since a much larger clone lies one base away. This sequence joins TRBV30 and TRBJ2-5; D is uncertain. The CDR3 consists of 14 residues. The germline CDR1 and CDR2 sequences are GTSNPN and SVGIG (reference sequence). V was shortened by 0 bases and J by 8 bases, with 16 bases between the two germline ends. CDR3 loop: CAWSVLGGFETQYF. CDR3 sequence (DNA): TGTGCCTGGAGTGTACTCGGCGGCTTTGAAACCCAGTACTTC.

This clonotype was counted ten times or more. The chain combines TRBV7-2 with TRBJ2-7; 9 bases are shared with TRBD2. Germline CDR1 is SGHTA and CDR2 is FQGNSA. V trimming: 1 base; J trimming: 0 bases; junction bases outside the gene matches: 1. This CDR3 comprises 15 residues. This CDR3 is CASSLVAGDSYEQYF. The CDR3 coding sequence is TGTGCCAGCAGCTTAGTAGCGGGAGACTCCTACGAGCAGTACTTC. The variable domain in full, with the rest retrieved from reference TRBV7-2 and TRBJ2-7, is GAGVSQSPSNKVTEKGKDVELRCDPISGHTALYWYRQSLGQGLEFLIYFQGNSAPDKSGLPSDRFSAERTGGSVSTLTIQRTQQEDSAVYLCASSLVAGDSYEQYFGPGTRLTVT.

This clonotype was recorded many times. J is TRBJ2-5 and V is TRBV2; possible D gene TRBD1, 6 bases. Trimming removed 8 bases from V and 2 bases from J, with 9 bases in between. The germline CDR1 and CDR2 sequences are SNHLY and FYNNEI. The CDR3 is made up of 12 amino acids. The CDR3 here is CASGQGQETQYF. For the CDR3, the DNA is TGTGCCAGCGGTCAGGGGCAAGAGACCCAGTACTTC.

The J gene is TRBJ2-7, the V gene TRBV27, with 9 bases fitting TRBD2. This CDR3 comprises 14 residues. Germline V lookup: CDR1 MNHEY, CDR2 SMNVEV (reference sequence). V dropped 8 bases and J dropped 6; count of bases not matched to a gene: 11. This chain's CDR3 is CASGGRALSAEQYF. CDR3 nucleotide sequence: TGTGCCAGCGGCGGGAGGGCCCTTTCTGCCGAGCAGTACTTC.

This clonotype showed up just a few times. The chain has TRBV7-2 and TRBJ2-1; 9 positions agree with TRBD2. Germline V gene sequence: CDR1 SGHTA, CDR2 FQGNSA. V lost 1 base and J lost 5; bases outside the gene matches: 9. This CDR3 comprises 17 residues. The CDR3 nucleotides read TGTGCCAGCAGCTTAGTCGCTGGCGGGAGGGGGGACAATGAGCAGTTCTTC. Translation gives CASSLVAGGRGDNEQFF.

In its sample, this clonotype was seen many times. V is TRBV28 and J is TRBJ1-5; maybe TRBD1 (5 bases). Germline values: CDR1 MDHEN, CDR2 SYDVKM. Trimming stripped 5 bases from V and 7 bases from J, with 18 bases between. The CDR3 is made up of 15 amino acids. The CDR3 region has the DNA TGTGCCAGCAGTCCCCGAGGTCAGGGTAACCAGCCCCAGCATTTT. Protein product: CASSPRGQGNQPQHF. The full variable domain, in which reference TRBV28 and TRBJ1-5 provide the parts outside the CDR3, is DVKVTQSSRYLVKRTGEKVFLECVQDMDHENMFWYRQDPGLGLRLIYFSYDVKMKEKGDIPEGYSVSREKKERFSLILESASTNQTSMYLCASSPRGQGNQPQHFGDGTRLSIL.

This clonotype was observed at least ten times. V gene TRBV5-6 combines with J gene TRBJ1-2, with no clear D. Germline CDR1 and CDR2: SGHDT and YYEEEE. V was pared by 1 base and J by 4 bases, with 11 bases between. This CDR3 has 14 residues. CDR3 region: CASSLTAGIYGYTF. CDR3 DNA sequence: TGTGCCAGCAGCTTGACGGCGGGCATCTATGGCTACACCTTC. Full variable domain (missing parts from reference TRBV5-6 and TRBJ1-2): DAGVTQSPTHLIKTRGQQVTLRCSPKSGHDTVSWYQQALGQGPQFIFQYYEEEERQRGNFPDRFSGHQFPNYSSELNVNALLLGDSALYLCASSLTAGIYGYTFGSGTRLTVV.

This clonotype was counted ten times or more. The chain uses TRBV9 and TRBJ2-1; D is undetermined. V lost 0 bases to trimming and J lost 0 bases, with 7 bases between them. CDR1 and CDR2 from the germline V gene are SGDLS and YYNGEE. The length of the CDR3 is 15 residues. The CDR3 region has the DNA TGTGCCAGCAGCGTAGATCCGAGCTCCTACAATGAGCAGTTCTTC. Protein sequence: CASSVDPSSYNEQFF. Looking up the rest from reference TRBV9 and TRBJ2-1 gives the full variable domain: DSGVTQTPKHLITATGQRVTLRCSPRSGDLSVYWYQQSLDQGLQFLIQYYNGEERAKGNILERFSAQQFPDLHSELNLSSLELGDSALYFCASSVDPSSYNEQFFGPGTRLTVL.